This T cell receptor beta chain was retrieved from a study of Ad26.COV2.S vaccination and SARS-CoV-2 variants. As to treatment: some 20 received Ad26.COV2.S at low or high dose, single or two shots; about five received placebo; per-sample allocation not given. Repertoires come from day 63 after the first vaccine or placebo injection. Study-wide findings and caveats: Relative to placebo recipients, vaccine recipients exhibited elevated spike-specific TCR breadth.

Clones were read by immunoSEQ multiplex PCR, and TCRdb kept only the in-frame ones, dropping some. This sample has fewer than 800,000 clones, with 89% found just once. Germline-derived CDR1 and CDR2 are SEHNR and FQNEAQ (reference sequence). The CDR3 length is 14 residues. Trimming left V 5 bases short and J 1 base short, with 11 bases between. Remarks on this clone: Its target is not known.

This TCR was sampled from a person between 18 and 59 years old who received the Ad26.COV2.S COVID-19 vaccine or a placebo. The sample in question was peripheral blood, obtained in a trial of Ad26.COV2.S vaccine versus placebo. The rearrangement joins TRBV7-9 to TRBJ1-1; D gene unclear. The CDR3 nucleotides are TGTGCCAGCAGCCCGTGGGGTACGAACACTGAAGCTTTCTTT. This codes for CASSPWGTNTEAFF.